Listed below are T cell receptor beta chains from one sample, sequenced in a study of blood T cells in healthy people across ages. MiXCR was run by TCRdb on the 5' RACE reads, yielding one entry per CDR3 protein. In the table there are fewer than 800,000 distinct CDR3 sequences, 49% of which are singletons. The sequenced sample consisted of blood. The receptors were sampled from a woman aged 60 to 75 in good health. The CDR3 runs from the conserved cysteine through the conserved F or W. The order of the fields is V gene, clone size, CDR3 length, J gene, D gene, CDR3 protein, CDR3 DNA. A D gene is named only where the DNA matches it firmly. A clone size is listed for some rows: how often the clone was seen (once, few, many), or a class if it is expanded.

>TRBV29-1|.|14|TRBJ2-7|TRBD2
CSVTTRTSDDEQYF
TGCAGCGTTACCACACGGACTAGCGACGACGAGCAGTACTTC
>TRBV5-1|.|15|TRBJ2-2|.
CASSLDRLGAGELFF
TGCGCCAGCAGCTTGGACAGGCTGGGGGCCGGGGAGCTGTTTTTT
>TRBV28|.|15|TRBJ1-1|.
CASTKVRGLNTEAFF
TGTGCCAGCACCAAGGTTCGAGGGCTGAACACTGAAGCTTTCTTT
>TRBV10-3|.|13|TRBJ2-5|.
CAISDSAWETQYF
TGTGCCATCAGTGATTCAGCCTGGGAGACCCAGTACTTC
>TRBV18|.|16|TRBJ2-7|.
CASSPPNRATYYEQYF
TGTGCCAGCTCACCACCTAACAGGGCGACTTACTACGAGCAGTACTTC
>TRBV20-1|once|15|TRBJ2-5|.
CSAGDRMDSQETQYF
TGCAGTGCTGGAGATCGAATGGACTCCCAAGAGACCCAGTACTTC
>TRBV20-1|.|12|TRBJ1-1|.
CSASRRDTEAFF
TGCAGTGCTAGTCGCAGGGACACTGAAGCTTTCTTT
>TRBV5-8|few|15|TRBJ1-1|.
CASSLGGWGSYEAFF
TGTGCCAGCAGCTTGGGGGGCTGGGGATCTTATGAAGCTTTCTTT
>TRBV20-1|.|12|TRBJ1-4|.
CSARQNDEKLFF
TGCAGTGCTAGGCAGAATGATGAAAAACTGTTTTTT
>TRBV4-3|.|15|TRBJ2-7|TRBD2
CASSRAWGTSYEQYF
TGCGCCAGCAGCCGGGCCTGGGGGACTAGCTACGAGCAGTACTTC
>TRBV2|.|20|TRBJ2-2|TRBD2
CASSEWKGGGLAGNTGELFF
TGTGCCAGCAGTGAATGGAAAGGGGGGGGACTAGCGGGGAACACCGGGGAGCTGTTTTTT
>TRBV14|.|16|TRBJ2-7|TRBD1
CASRKTGGKSSYEQYF
TGTGCCAGCAGGAAGACAGGGGGCAAGAGCTCCTACGAGCAGTACTTC
>TRBV2|.|13|TRBJ1-5|.
CASSRALNQPQHF
TGTGCCAGCAGTCGGGCTCTTAATCAGCCCCAGCATTTT
>TRBV4-3|.|15|TRBJ2-7|TRBD1
CASSSGQGSPYEQYF
TGCGCCAGCAGCTCGGGACAGGGCTCTCCCTACGAGCAGTACTTC
>TRBV29-1|many|14|TRBJ2-1|TRBD2
CSVDRAGGPNEQFF
TGCAGCGTTGATAGAGCGGGAGGGCCCAATGAGCAGTTCTTC
>TRBV20-1|.|11|TRBJ2-7|.
CSAEVSIEQYF
TGCAGTGCGGAAGTTTCTATCGAGCAGTACTTC
>TRBV10-3|.|16|TRBJ2-7|TRBD2
CAISDTPGLVSYEQYF
TGTGCCATCAGTGATACTCCGGGACTAGTTTCCTACGAGCAGTACTTC
>TRBV9|.|15|TRBJ1-5|.
CASSVSQGMGQPQHF
TGTGCCAGCAGCGTATCCCAGGGGATGGGTCAGCCCCAGCATTTT
>TRBV5-1|.|14|TRBJ1-1|.
CASSITRGDTEAFF
TGCGCCAGCAGCATTACCCGGGGGGACACTGAAGCTTTCTTT
>TRBV6-1|few|15|TRBJ2-7|TRBD2
CASSPGGRGTYEQYF
TGTGCCAGCAGCCCGGGGGGTAGAGGAACCTACGAGCAGTACTTC
>TRBV20-1|few|17|TRBJ2-7|TRBD2
CSARRGLAGGLFGEQYF
TGCAGTGCTAGAAGGGGACTAGCGGGAGGGCTTTTTGGCGAGCAGTACTTC
>TRBV20-1|.|15|TRBJ1-2|.
CSARDSLRWSHGYTF
TGCAGTGCTAGAGATTCGTTAAGGTGGAGTCACGGCTACACCTTC
>TRBV20-1|many|11|TRBJ2-5|.
CSARDLGTQYF
TGCAGTGCTAGAGATCTCGGGACCCAGTACTTC
>TRBV20-1|.|16|TRBJ2-7|TRBD2
CSASPLSGRATGEQYF
TGCAGTGCTAGCCCCCTAAGCGGGAGGGCGACGGGCGAGCAGTACTTC
>TRBV7-8|few|15|TRBJ2-1|TRBD1
CASSETGRTYNEQFF
TGTGCCAGCAGCGAGACAGGGCGTACCTACAATGAGCAGTTCTTC
>TRBV5-1|few|15|TRBJ2-5|TRBD2
CASSWGLAVQETQYF
TGCGCCAGCAGCTGGGGACTAGCGGTCCAAGAGACCCAGTACTTC
>TRBV29-1|few|13|TRBJ1-4|.
CSVEGPREGKLFF
TGCAGCGTTGAGGGGCCCAGGGAGGGAAAACTGTTTTTT
>TRBV6-2/TRBV6-3|.|12|TRBJ2-7|.
CAVLTKAHEQYF
TGTGCCGTACTAACAAAGGCCCACGAGCAGTACTTC
>TRBV7-9|.|13|TRBJ2-5|.
CASSFRGAETQYF
TGTGCCAGCAGCTTCCGGGGAGCGGAGACCCAGTACTTC
>TRBV5-4|.|16|TRBJ2-5|.
CASSLAGAHFQETQYF
TGTGCCAGCAGCTTGGCGGGGGCGCATTTCCAAGAGACCCAGTACTTC
>TRBV6-2/TRBV6-3|.|11|TRBJ2-1|.
CATRQVNEQFF
TGTGCCACCCGACAGGTCAATGAGCAGTTCTTC
>TRBV11-1|.|14|TRBJ2-5|TRBD2
CASKGLAGQETQYF
TGTGCCAGCAAGGGTCTAGCGGGACAAGAGACCCAGTACTTC
>TRBV7-9|.|17|TRBJ1-2|.
CASSLLGNPSANYGYTF
TGTGCCAGCAGCTTACTTGGAAACCCATCGGCTAACTATGGCTACACCTTC
>TRBV11-2|.|14|TRBJ1-1|.
CASSQLDSYTEAFF
TGTGCCAGCAGCCAGCTAGACAGTTACACTGAAGCTTTCTTT
>TRBV28|once|15|TRBJ2-5|TRBD2
CASSLAGGAPETQYF
TGTGCCAGCAGTTTAGCCGGGGGGGCCCCAGAGACCCAGTACTTC
>TRBV7-2|.|14|TRBJ2-1|.
CASSPQGSRGEQFF
TGTGCCAGCAGCCCCCAAGGGTCGAGAGGTGAGCAGTTCTTC
>TRBV29-1|.|14|TRBJ2-5|TRBD1
CSVEVGTGTNEQYF
TGCAGCGTTGAGGTCGGGACAGGGACCAATGAGCAGTACTTC
>TRBV20-1|few|16|TRBJ2-1|TRBD1
CSARVSTGVRYNEQFF
TGCAGTGCTAGAGTCTCGACAGGGGTAAGGTACAATGAGCAGTTCTTC
>TRBV6-6|few|13|TRBJ2-3|TRBD1
CASSDRGTDTQYF
TGTGCCAGCAGTGACAGGGGCACAGATACGCAGTATTTT
>TRBV20-1|.|13|TRBJ1-2|.
CSARAEGSYGYTF
TGCAGTGCTAGAGCCGAGGGGAGCTATGGCTACACCTTC
>TRBV10-3|few|16|TRBJ2-1|TRBD2
CAISDRTSDSYNEQFF
TGTGCCATCAGTGACCGGACTAGCGACTCCTACAATGAGCAGTTCTTC
>TRBV28|many|12|TRBJ2-3|.
CASRTSTDTQYF
TGTGCCAGCAGAACTAGCACAGATACGCAGTATTTT
>TRBV29-1|few|13|TRBJ2-3|TRBD2
CSVCGRATDTQYF
TGCAGCGTTTGCGGGAGGGCCACAGATACGCAGTATTTT
>TRBV5-1|.|15|TRBJ2-5|.
CASSLTGTAQETQYF
TGCGCCAGCAGCTTGACAGGGACGGCCCAAGAGACCCAGTACTTC
>TRBV11-2|.|16|TRBJ2-3|TRBD2
CASSLGASGRADTQYF
TGTGCCAGCAGCTTAGGGGCTAGCGGGAGAGCAGATACGCAGTATTTT